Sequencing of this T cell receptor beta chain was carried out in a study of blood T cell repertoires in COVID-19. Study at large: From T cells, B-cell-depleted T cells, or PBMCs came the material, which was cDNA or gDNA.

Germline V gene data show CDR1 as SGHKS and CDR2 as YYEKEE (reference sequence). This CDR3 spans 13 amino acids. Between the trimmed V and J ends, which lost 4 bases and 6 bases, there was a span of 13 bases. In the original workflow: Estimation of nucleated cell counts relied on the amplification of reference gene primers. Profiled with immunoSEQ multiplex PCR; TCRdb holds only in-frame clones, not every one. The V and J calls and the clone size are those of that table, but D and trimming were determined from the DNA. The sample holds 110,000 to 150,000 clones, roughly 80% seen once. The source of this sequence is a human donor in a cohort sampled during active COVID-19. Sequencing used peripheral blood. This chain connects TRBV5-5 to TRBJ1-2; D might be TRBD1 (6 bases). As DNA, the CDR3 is TGTGCCAGCAGCCTGGGGGCAGCAGATGGCTACACCTTC. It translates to CASSLGAADGYTF.